This T cell receptor beta chain was recorded in a study of cytomegalovirus exposure and HLA in healthy donors. PCR amplification relied on 60 Vbeta primers (plus 13 Jbeta primers). The method was immunoSEQ multiplex PCR; TCRdb's version includes in-frame clones alone and lacks a portion of them. The sample lists 72,000 or so clones, 78% occurring once. CDR1 is GTSNPN and CDR2 is SVGIG in the germline V gene (reference sequence). Losses at the gene ends were 3 bases for V and 7 bases for J; bases not matched to a gene: 2. The CDR3 covers 11 residues. The sequenced material came from PBMCs. The sequence was collected from a man aged 18 to 29 in good health and CMV-seropositive. This rearrangement joins TRBV30 to TRBJ1-2; 7 bases are shared with TRBD1. This chain's CDR3 is CAWRGQSGYTF. The CDR3 DNA follows: TGTGCCTGGAGGGGACAGAGTGGCTACACCTTC.